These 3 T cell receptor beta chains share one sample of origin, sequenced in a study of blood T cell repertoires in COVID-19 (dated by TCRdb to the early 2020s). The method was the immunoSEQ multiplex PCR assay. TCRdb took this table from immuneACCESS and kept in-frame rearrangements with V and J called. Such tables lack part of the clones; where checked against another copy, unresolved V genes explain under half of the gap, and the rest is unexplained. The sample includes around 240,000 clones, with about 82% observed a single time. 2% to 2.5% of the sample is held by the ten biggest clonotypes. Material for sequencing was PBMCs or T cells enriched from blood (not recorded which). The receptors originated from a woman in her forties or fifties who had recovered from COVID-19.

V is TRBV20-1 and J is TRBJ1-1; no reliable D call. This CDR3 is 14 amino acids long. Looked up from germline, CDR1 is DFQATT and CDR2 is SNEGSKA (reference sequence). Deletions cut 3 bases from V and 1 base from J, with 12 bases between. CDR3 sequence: CSASLSDGNTEAFF. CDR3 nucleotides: TGCAGTGCTAGTCTCAGTGATGGGAACACTGAAGCTTTCTTT.

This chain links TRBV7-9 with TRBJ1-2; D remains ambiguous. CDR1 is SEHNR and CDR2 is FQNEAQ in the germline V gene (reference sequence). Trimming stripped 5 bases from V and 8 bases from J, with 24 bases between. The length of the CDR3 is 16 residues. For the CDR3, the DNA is TGTGCCAGCAGCCAAAGCTTGTCCAACCCTGGGAGCGGCTACACCTTC. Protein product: CASSQSLSNPGSGYTF.

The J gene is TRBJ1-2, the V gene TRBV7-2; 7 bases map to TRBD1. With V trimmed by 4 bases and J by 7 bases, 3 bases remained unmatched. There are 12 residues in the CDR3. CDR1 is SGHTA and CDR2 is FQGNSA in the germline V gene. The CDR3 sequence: CASSYRGAGYTF. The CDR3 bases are TGTGCCAGCAGCTACAGGGGTGCTGGCTACACCTTC.